This T cell receptor beta chain was sequenced in a study of blood T cell repertoires in COVID-19. Study background: PBMCs, B-cell-depleted T cells, or T cells provided the cDNA or gDNA that made up the material.

The authors' processing: Researchers report that nucleated cell counts were estimated from reference gene primer amplification. Sequencing was performed with immunoSEQ multiplex PCR; in TCRdb, only in-frame clones are kept and a portion is missing. Clone size and the V and J calls come from that table; the DNA yielded D and trimming. The sample carries 150,000 to 200,000 clones, 80% to 85% recorded once. CDR3 size: 13 residues. V lost 1 base, J lost 8 bases, and 6 bases lay in between. Germline CDR1 is LGHDT and CDR2 is YNNKEL (reference sequence). The chain links TRBV3-1 (or the pseudogene TRBV3-2) to TRBJ1-6; D is perhaps TRBD1 (6 bases). The TCR comes from a woman aged 55 to 70 who had recovered from COVID-19. The sequenced sample was PBMCs or T cells enriched from blood (not recorded which). The CDR3 coding sequence is TGTGCCAGCAGCCAAGGGGGGCATTCACCCCTCCACTTT. It codes for CASSQGGHSPLHF.